One and the same sample provided the 27 T cell receptor beta chains below, sequenced in a study of cytomegalovirus exposure and HLA in healthy donors. Vbeta (60) and Jbeta (13) primers were used in the PCR. Clones were read by immunoSEQ multiplex PCR, and TCRdb kept only the in-frame ones, dropping some. The sample contains approximately 180,000 clones, 65% to 75% of which appear only once. Sequenced sample: PBMCs. The receptors originated from a human donor in good health.

The table lists this clone with a count of one. CDR3 bases: TGTGCCAGCAGTAAACAGCCGAACTATGGCTACACCTTC. It specifies CASSKQPNYGYTF. The V and J genes are TRBV6-5 and TRBJ1-2, with unresolved D. The ends were cut back, 5 bases at V and 2 bases at J, with 9 bases in the middle. The CDR3 covers 13 residues. The germline CDR1 and CDR2 sequences are MNHEY and SVGAGI.

The chain recombines TRBV9 with TRBJ1-1; possibly TRBD1 for D (6 bases). This CDR3 comprises 16 residues. CDR1 is SGDLS and CDR2 is YYNGEE in the germline V gene. V lost 4 bases and J 0 bases, leaving 16 bases between the germline ends. The CDR3 sequence: CASSTYPTGLNTEAFF. Written as DNA, the CDR3 is TGTGCCAGCAGCACCTACCCTACAGGGTTGAACACTGAAGCTTTCTTT.

J is TRBJ2-2 and V is TRBV7-2; tentative D call: TRBD2 (6 bases). The germline V gene has CDR1 SGHTA and CDR2 FQGNSA. The CDR3 runs 12 residues. The V gene lost 10 bases and the J gene lost 8 bases, with 14 bases spanning the gap. For the CDR3, the DNA is TGTGCCACCTCTCTGGAGGGTGGGGAGCTGTTTTTT. Encoded protein: CATSLEGGELFF.

The chain couples TRBV5-1 to TRBJ2-3; 15 bases agree with TRBD2. The CDR3 has 16 residues. J lost 8 bases, V lost 3 bases, and 7 bases had no gene match. Per the germline V gene, CDR1 is SGHRS and CDR2 is YFSETQ. In DNA form, the CDR3 reads TGCGCCAGCAGCTGGACTAGCGGGGGGGCCGAAGGTACGCAGTATTTT. Its protein is CASSWTSGGAEGTQYF.

V is TRBV5-4 and J is TRBJ2-1, with D perhaps TRBD2 (5 bases). Trimming stripped 3 bases from V and 6 bases from J, with 16 bases between. Germline loops: CDR1 SGHNT, CDR2 YYREEE (reference sequence). CDR3 length: 15 residues. CDR3 amino acids: CASSSFRGAPNEQFF. The CDR3 region has the DNA TGTGCCAGCAGCTCATTTCGGGGAGCCCCCAATGAGCAGTTCTTC.

This clone was seen a few times. The V gene is TRBV10-2, the J gene TRBJ1-1; no reliable D call. V was cut by 2 bases and J by 6 bases, with 7 bases left in between. The length of the CDR3 is 12 residues. From germline, CDR1 is WSHSY and CDR2 SAAADI. The CDR3 is CASSEKEPEAFF. Written as DNA, the CDR3 is TGCGCCAGCAGTGAGAAGGAGCCTGAAGCTTTCTTT.

This chain links TRBV7-8 with TRBJ2-1; D may be TRBD2 (7 bases). V was pared by 2 bases and J by 5 bases, with 13 bases between. This CDR3 is 15 amino acids long. Germline CDR1 SGHVS, CDR2 FQNEAQ. The CDR3 region is CASSLRGGAHNEQFF. The CDR3, as DNA: TGTGCCAGCAGCTTAAGGGGGGGGGCTCACAATGAGCAGTTCTTC.

The V call is TRBV5-1, the J call TRBJ1-4; possible D gene TRBD1, 5 bases. Germline values: CDR1 SGHRS, CDR2 YFSETQ. CDR3 length: 15 residues. V dropped 4 bases and J dropped 4 bases, with 14 bases sitting between them. CDR3 region: CASSPQGSDNEKLFF. CDR3 DNA sequence: TGCGCCAGCAGCCCGCAGGGATCAGATAATGAAAAACTGTTTTTT. The complete variable domain, with remaining parts taken from reference TRBV5-1 and TRBJ1-4, reads KAGVTQTPRYLIKTRGQQVTLSCSPISGHRSVSWYQQTPGQGLQFLFEYFSETQRNKGNFPGRFSGRQFSNSRSEMNVSTLELGDSALYLCASSPQGSDNEKLFFGSGTQLSVL.

This chain joins TRBV4-1 and TRBJ2-7, with a possible D match to TRBD2 (7 bases). Trimming shortened V by 0 bases and J by 0 bases, and 15 bases separated the two germline ends. This CDR3 comprises 17 residues. The germline CDR1 and CDR2 sequences are MGHRA and YSYEKL. The CDR3 reads CASSQDRGGSYSYEQYF. CDR3 nucleotides: TGCGCCAGCAGCCAAGATAGGGGGGGGTCGTACTCCTACGAGCAGTACTTC.

The rearrangement joins TRBV7-9 to TRBJ2-1; 7 positions match TRBD2. CDR3 length: 13 residues. Germline CDR1 and CDR2: SEHNR and FQNEAQ (reference sequence). The ends lost 4 bases at V and 6 bases at J; junction bases unmatched: 3. This CDR3 reads CASSSWGGNEQFF. The DNA for the CDR3 is TGTGCCAGCAGCTCCTGGGGGGGCAATGAGCAGTTCTTC.

Only a few counts were recorded for this clone. This chain joins TRBV6-5 and TRBJ1-1; D gene uncertain. V was trimmed by 2 bases and J by 1 base, leaving 5 bases between them. The length of the CDR3 is 13 residues. Germline V gene data show CDR1 as MNHEY and CDR2 as SVGAGI. CDR3 sequence (DNA): TGTGCCAGCAGTTACCACGGGAACACTGAAGCTTTCTTT. Translation: CASSYHGNTEAFF.

This clone was found a few times. The chain employs TRBV7-6 and TRBJ2-5; D may be TRBD1 (6 bases). The CDR3 totals 13 residues. V lost 1 base and J lost 10, with 13 bases in between. Looked up from germline, CDR1 is SGHVS and CDR2 is FNYEAQ. CDR3 region: CASSLGDNPGQYF. CDR3 nucleotide sequence: TGTGCCAGCAGCTTAGGGGACAACCCAGGCCAGTACTTC.

The chain joins TRBV5-8 to TRBJ1-2, with no clear D. The CDR3 runs 17 residues. Germline CDR1 is SGHTS and CDR2 is YDEGEE. Trimming took off 5 bases at V and 6 bases at J, with 26 bases between the two ends. The CDR3 here is CASRLETTGAFYDGYTF. Here the CDR3 DNA reads TGTGCCAGCAGACTGGAAACGACGGGAGCGTTTTACGATGGCTACACCTTC. Supplemented by reference TRBV5-8 and TRBJ1-2, the full variable domain reads EAGVTQSPTHLIKTRGQQATLRCSPISGHTSVYWYQQALGLGLQFLLWYDEGEERNRGNFPPRFSGRQFPNYSSELNVNALELEDSALYLCASRLETTGAFYDGYTFGSGTRLTVV.

In this sample, this clone turned up a few times. One end of the junction does not line up with germline, which may come from a read error. This chain uses TRBV15 with TRBJ2-7; a possible D gene is TRBD2 (5 bases). Germline V lookup: CDR1 LNHNV, CDR2 YYDKDF (reference sequence). CDR3 length: 14 residues. The CDR3, as DNA: TGTGCCACCAGTAGAGGGTCGGGTACCTACGAGCAGTACTTC. It is translated as CATSRGSGTYEQYF.

This clone was seen only a few times. The chain has TRBV13 and TRBJ2-5, with a tentative D call TRBD2 (6 bases). Germline V gene data show CDR1 as PRHDT and CDR2 as FYEKMQ (reference sequence). V was trimmed by 4 bases and J by 0 bases, leaving 9 bases between them. The CDR3 totals 14 residues. The CDR3 DNA follows: TGTGCCAGCAGCTACGGGGGAAACCAAGAGACCCAGTACTTC. Its protein product is CASSYGGNQETQYF. The full variable domain, its missing parts supplied by reference TRBV13 and TRBJ2-5, is AAGVIQSPRHLIKEKRETATLKCYPIPRHDTVYWYQQGPGQDPQFLISFYEKMQSDKGSIPDRFSAQQFSDYHSELNMSSLELGDSALYFCASSYGGNQETQYFGPGTRLLVL.

This clone was found a few times. The chain joins TRBV6-4 to TRBJ2-2, with 8 bases aligning to TRBD1. With 6 bases clipped from V and 5 bases from J, the junction kept 8 bases outside the gene matches. This CDR3 spans 15 amino acids. CDR1 and CDR2 from the germline V gene are MRHNA and SNTAGT. The CDR3 loop is CASSKTGERTGELFF. The CDR3 DNA reads TGTGCCAGCAGCAAGACAGGGGAGAGGACCGGGGAGCTGTTTTTT.

The rearrangement uses TRBV5-4 and TRBJ2-7, with 7 bases fitting TRBD2. The CDR3 totals 15 residues. Trimming at V came to 6 bases and at J to 5 bases, leaving 14 bases not matched to a gene. Germline assignment: CDR1 SGHNT and CDR2 YYREEE (reference sequence). The CDR3 here is CASTTEFGGWNEQYF. The CDR3 region has the DNA TGTGCCAGCACCACTGAGTTCGGGGGGTGGAACGAGCAGTACTTC.

The rearrangement links TRBV11-2 to TRBJ2-7; 9 nucleotides line up with TRBD1. V was clipped by 7 bases and J by 6 bases; unmatched bases: 16. From germline, CDR1 is SGHAT and CDR2 FQNNGV. The CDR3 is made up of 16 amino acids. DNA of the CDR3: TGTGCCAGCACCCCACCCTCCCGGGACAGGGTGAGCGAGCAGTACTTC. It codes for CASTPPSRDRVSEQYF.

The rearrangement links TRBV6-1 to TRBJ2-1; 7 nucleotides match TRBD2. V lost 0 bases, J lost 4 bases, and 6 bases stayed unmatched. Per germline, CDR1 MNHNS and CDR2 SASEGT. This CDR3 spans 16 amino acids. CDR3: CASSEAQWGGYNEQFF. CDR3 coding DNA: TGTGCCAGCAGTGAAGCGCAGTGGGGGGGTTACAATGAGCAGTTCTTC.

The J gene is TRBJ1-6, the V gene TRBV6-6; a possible D gene is TRBD1 (6 bases). V was trimmed by 7 bases and J by 11 bases, leaving 18 bases between them. The CDR3 runs to 14 residues. Germline V gene lookup returns CDR1 MNHNY and CDR2 SVGAGI (reference sequence). For the CDR3, the DNA is TGTGCCAGCACTAACCGCGACAGGATCACACCCCTCCACTTT. It yields the protein CASTNRDRITPLHF.

This chain joins TRBV2 and TRBJ1-2; D might be TRBD1 (5 bases). From germline, CDR1 is SNHLY and CDR2 FYNNEI. V shed 6 bases and J shed 4 bases, with 12 bases lying between them. The CDR3 loop spans 13 amino acids. The CDR3 sequence is CASRGGGIYGYTF. In DNA, the CDR3 is TGTGCCAGCAGGGGGGGAGGTATCTATGGCTACACCTTC.

The chain is built from TRBV30 and TRBJ2-5; 8 bases map to TRBD2. The CDR3 is 14 amino acids. The V gene's germline CDR1 is GTSNPN and CDR2 SVGIG (reference sequence). Trimming took 2 bases from V and 8 from J; bases not matched to a gene: 10. The chain's CDR3 is CAWSPGSGALTQYF. The DNA of the CDR3 is TGTGCCTGGAGTCCTGGTAGCGGGGCCCTCACCCAGTACTTC.

This clone was counted a few times. The chain combines TRBV27 with TRBJ1-4; tentatively, D is TRBD1 (5 bases). The CDR3 covers 15 residues. V was clipped by 3 bases and J by 8 bases, with 16 bases between them. Germline V gene lookup returns CDR1 MNHEY and CDR2 SMNVEV (reference sequence). In DNA, the CDR3 is TGTGCCAGCAGTTTTGCCGCGGGGGGTAGAGAAAAACTGTTTTTT. Its protein product is CASSFAAGGREKLFF. The full variable domain, its missing parts supplied by reference TRBV27 and TRBJ1-4, is EAQVTQNPRYLITVTGKKLTVTCSQNMNHEYMSWYRQDPGLGLRQIYYSMNVEVTDKGDVPEGYKVSRKEKRNFPLILESPSPNQTSLYFCASSFAAGGREKLFFGSGTQLSVL.

The chain carries TRBV10-1 and TRBJ2-3, with D perhaps TRBD2 (5 bases). Germline V gives CDR1 WNHNN, CDR2 SYGVQD (reference sequence). The CDR3 consists of 14 residues. V was trimmed by 5 bases and J by 0 bases, leaving 9 bases between them. This CDR3 is CASSPRESTDTQYF. For the CDR3, the DNA is TGCGCCAGCAGTCCACGGGAAAGCACAGATACGCAGTATTTT.

Regarding this clone: Being one base from a much bigger clone, this may be a read error. This sequence joins TRBV9 and TRBJ2-7; TRBD1 aligns across 7 bases. The CDR3 length is 13 residues. In germline, CDR1 is SGDLS, CDR2 YYNGEE. Unmatched junction bases numbered 0, after V lost 3 bases and J lost 0 bases. The CDR3 loop is CASSGDSSYEQYF. For the CDR3, the DNA is TGTGCCAGCAGCGGGGACAGCTCCTACGAGCAGTACTTC.

The chain links TRBV6-5 to TRBJ1-2, with unresolved D. Deletions cut 0 bases from V and 6 bases from J, with 11 bases between. The CDR3 loop spans 14 amino acids. Germline CDR1 reads MNHEY; CDR2 reads SVGAGI. The CDR3 spells CASSYSRQTDGYTF. The CDR3 DNA reads TGTGCCAGCAGTTACTCGAGGCAAACTGATGGCTACACCTTC.

This clone was counted a single time. The chain has TRBV6-1 and TRBJ2-7, with TRBD2 matching 10 bases. Germline CDR1 is MNHNS and CDR2 is SASEGT. The CDR3 consists of 19 residues. V was clipped by 0 bases and J by 2 bases; unmatched bases: 13. The chain's CDR3 is CASSEAGASGGALPYEQYF. For the CDR3, the DNA is TGTGCCAGCAGTGAAGCGGGCGCCAGCGGGGGGGCCTTGCCCTACGAGCAGTACTTC.